The T cell receptor beta chain described here comes from a study of monozygotic twins with inflammatory bowel disease. Germline CDR1 and CDR2: ENHRY and SYGVKD. The CDR3 loop spans 14 amino acids. TCRdb reprocessed the 5' RACE reads; each CDR3 protein has one entry and no DNA is given. This table lists about 110,000 distinct CDR3 sequences. The receptor was isolated from a human donor with ulcerative colitis or Crohn's disease, or a healthy co-twin of an affected twin (not recorded which). Sequencing used blood. This rearrangement joins TRBV10-3 to TRBJ2-7; TCRdb names TRBD2, which stays unverified in the absence of DNA. Here the CDR3 reads CAISAAGLILEQYF.